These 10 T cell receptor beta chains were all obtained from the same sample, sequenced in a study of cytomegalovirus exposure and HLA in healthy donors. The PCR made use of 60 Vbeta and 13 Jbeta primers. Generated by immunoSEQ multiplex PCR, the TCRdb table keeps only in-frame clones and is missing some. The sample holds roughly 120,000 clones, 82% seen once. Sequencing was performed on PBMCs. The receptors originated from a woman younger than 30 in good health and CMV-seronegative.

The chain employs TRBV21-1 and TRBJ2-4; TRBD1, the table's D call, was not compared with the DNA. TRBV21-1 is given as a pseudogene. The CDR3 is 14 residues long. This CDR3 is CASSKAQGKNIQYF. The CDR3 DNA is TGTGCCAGCAGCAAAGCCCAGGGGAAAAACATTCAGTACTTC.

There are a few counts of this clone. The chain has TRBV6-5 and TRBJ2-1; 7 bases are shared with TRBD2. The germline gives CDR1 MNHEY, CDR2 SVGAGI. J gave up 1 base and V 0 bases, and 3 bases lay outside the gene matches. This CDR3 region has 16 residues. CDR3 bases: TGTGCCAGCAGTTACTCCATGGGGGGGTCCTACAATGAGCAGTTCTTC. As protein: CASSYSMGGSYNEQFF.

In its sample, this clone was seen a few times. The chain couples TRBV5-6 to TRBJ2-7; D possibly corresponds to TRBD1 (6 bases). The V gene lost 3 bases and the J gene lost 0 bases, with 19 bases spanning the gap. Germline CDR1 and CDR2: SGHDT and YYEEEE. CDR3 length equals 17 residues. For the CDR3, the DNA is TGTGCCAGCAGCTGGGGCGCCCGGACAGAGAGCTCCTACGAGCAGTACTTC. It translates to CASSWGARTESSYEQYF. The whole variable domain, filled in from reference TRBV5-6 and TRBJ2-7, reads DAGVTQSPTHLIKTRGQQVTLRCSPKSGHDTVSWYQQALGQGPQFIFQYYEEEERQRGNFPDRFSGHQFPNYSSELNVNALLLGDSALYLCASSWGARTESSYEQYFGPGTRLTVT.

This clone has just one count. The CDR3 reads CASSSLGGAGNTIYF. CDR3 DNA: TGTGCCAGCAGCTCTTTGGGGGGGGCTGGAAACACCATATATTTT. This chain joins TRBV7-2 and TRBJ1-3; a weak D match, TRBD1 (5 bases). The CDR3 runs 15 residues. Germline V CDR1 and CDR2: SGHTA, FQGNSA. V lost 4 bases and J lost 2, with 12 bases in between.

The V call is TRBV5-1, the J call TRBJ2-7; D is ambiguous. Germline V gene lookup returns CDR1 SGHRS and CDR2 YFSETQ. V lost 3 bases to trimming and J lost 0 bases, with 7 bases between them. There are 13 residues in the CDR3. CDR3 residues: CASSSPGSYEQYF. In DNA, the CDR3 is TGCGCCAGCAGCTCCCCGGGCTCCTACGAGCAGTACTTC.

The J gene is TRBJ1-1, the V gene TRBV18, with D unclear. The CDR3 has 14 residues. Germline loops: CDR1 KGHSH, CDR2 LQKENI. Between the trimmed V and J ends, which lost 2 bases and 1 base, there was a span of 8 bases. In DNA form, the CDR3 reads TGTGCCAGCTCACCAACTACCCAGAACACTGAAGCTTTCTTT. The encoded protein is CASSPTTQNTEAFF. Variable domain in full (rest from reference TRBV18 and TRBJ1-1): NAGVMQNPRHLVRRRGQEARLRCSPMKGHSHVYWYRQLPEEGLKFMVYLQKENIIDESGMPKERFSAEFPKEGPSILRIQQVVRGDSAAYFCASSPTTQNTEAFFGQGTRLTVV.

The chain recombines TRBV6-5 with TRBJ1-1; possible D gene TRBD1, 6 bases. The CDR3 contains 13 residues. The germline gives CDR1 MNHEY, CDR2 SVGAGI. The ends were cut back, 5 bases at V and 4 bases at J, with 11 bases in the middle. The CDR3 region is CASSPPGATEAFF. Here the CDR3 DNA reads TGTGCCAGCAGTCCGCCAGGGGCCACTGAAGCTTTCTTT.

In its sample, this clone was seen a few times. As DNA, the CDR3 is TGTGCCAGCAGCAAGGGGGAGGGTGTGGGTGGCTACACCTTC. The encoded protein is CASSKGEGVGGYTF. The rearrangement uses TRBV6-6 and TRBJ1-2; a weak D match, TRBD1 (6 bases). CDR3 length: 14 residues. Trimming took off 6 bases at V and 7 bases at J, with 18 bases between the two ends. Germline lookup yields CDR1 MNHNY and CDR2 SVGAGI (reference sequence).

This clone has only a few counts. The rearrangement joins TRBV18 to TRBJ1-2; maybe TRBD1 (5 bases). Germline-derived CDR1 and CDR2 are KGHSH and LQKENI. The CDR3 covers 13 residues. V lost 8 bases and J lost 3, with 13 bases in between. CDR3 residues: CASREGEDYGYTF. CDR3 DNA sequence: TGTGCCAGCCGCGAAGGGGAGGACTATGGCTACACCTTC.

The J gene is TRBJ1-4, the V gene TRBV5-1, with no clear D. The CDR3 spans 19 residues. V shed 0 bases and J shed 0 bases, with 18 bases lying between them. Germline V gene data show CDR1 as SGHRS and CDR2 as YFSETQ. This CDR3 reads CASSLAGGITPSTNEKLFF. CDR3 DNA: TGCGCCAGCAGCTTGGCCGGTGGTATTACGCCATCAACTAATGAAAAACTGTTTTTT.